Below, 6 T cell receptor beta chains from the same sample are listed, as sequenced in a study of T cells after yellow fever vaccination. Via MiXCR, TCRdb re-called the 5' RACE reads, giving one row per CDR3 protein. Of tens of thousands of distinct CDR3 sequences in the sample, 13% were seen once. The material was CD8+ T cells not binding an NS4B(214-222) dextramer, sorted from PBMCs, obtained approximately 22 days after the first yellow fever vaccination. The source of these receptors is a young man who received the YFV17D yellow fever vaccine.

This chain connects TRBV6-1 to TRBJ2-1, with 8 positions matching TRBD2. After removal of 6 bases from V and 8 bases from J, the junction contained 12 bases not matched to a gene. Germline V gene data show CDR1 as MNHNS and CDR2 as SASEGT. The CDR3 totals 15 residues. The CDR3 protein is CASSLTGGALDEQFF. CDR3 DNA: TGTGCCAGCAGCCTGACGGGGGGGGCGCTTGATGAGCAGTTCTTC.

The chain recombines TRBV12-5 with TRBJ2-1; 9 nucleotides align to TRBD2. Germline V lookup: CDR1 LGHNT, CDR2 FRNRAP. V shed 1 base and J 10 bases; nucleotides not matched to a gene: 8. The CDR3 runs 15 residues. The DNA for the CDR3 is TGTGCTAGTGGTTTGGGGGTAGCGGGGGCCGGGGAGCAGTTCTTC. Protein: CASGLGVAGAGEQFF.

This clonotype came up a few times. V is TRBV12-3 or TRBV12-4 and J is TRBJ1-4; possible D gene TRBD1, 5 bases. Trimming shortened V by 6 bases and J by 5 bases, and 16 bases separated the two germline ends. CDR3 length equals 15 residues. The CDR3 DNA is TGTGCCAGCAGACCCTACGGGGGGAGGAATGAAAAACTGTTTTTT. The encoded protein is CASRPYGGRNEKLFF.

Points on this clonotype: Its ends do not fully match the called genes, so a read error is possible. The rearrangement links TRBV5-1 to TRBJ2-6; maybe TRBD1 (5 bases). The CDR3 consists of 15 residues. Germline CDR1 reads SGHRS; CDR2 reads YFSETQ. CDR3 bases: TGCGCCAGCACCCGAACCCCCTCTGGGGCCAACATCCTGACTTTC. Its protein is CASTRTPSGANILTF.

The CDR3 DNA sequence: TGTGCCAGCAGCCAAGGACAGGGGGGGGACACGAACACCGGGGAGCTGTTTTTT. Translated, it gives CASSQGQGGDTNTGELFF. The rearrangement uses TRBV4-2 and TRBJ2-2; 9 nucleotides align to TRBD1. The germline gives CDR1 LGHNA, CDR2 YNFKEQ. The trim removed 1 base at V and 0 bases at J, leaving 6 bases unmatched. The CDR3 length is 18 residues.

This clonotype was observed a few times. The J gene is TRBJ2-2, the V gene TRBV28; tentative D call: TRBD2 (5 bases). This CDR3 region has 14 residues. V lost 3 bases, J lost 6 bases, and 11 bases lay in between. Germline CDR1 is MDHEN and CDR2 is SYDVKM. CDR3 DNA: TGTGCCAGCAGTTTGTATCGGGGAGCCGGGGAGCTGTTTTTT. Translating gives CASSLYRGAGELFF.